This entry features one TCR beta chain sequence. Its antigen is not identified. TCRdb fed the RT-PCR reads into MiXCR, producing one record per CDR3 protein. The table includes about 500,000 distinct CDR3 sequences, 16% detected once. These data come from a study of response to subunit inactivated influenza vaccine. Study results and limitations: T cells newly recruited by each seasonal influenza vaccination are few, the authors suggested.

The CDR3 length is 13 residues. The germline V and J ends were trimmed by 7 bases and 1 base, with 10 bases remaining between them. Per the germline V gene, CDR1 is LGHDT and CDR2 is YNNKEL (reference sequence). Sequences were derived from CD4+ T cells sorted from PBMCs, sampled approximately 25 months after vaccination. The chain joins TRBV3-1 to TRBJ2-5; D remains ambiguous. This clonotype was sampled from a man between 50 and 69 years old who received an inactivated influenza vaccine. Written as DNA, the CDR3 is TGTGCCAGCACCCTCTTCACCCAAGAGACCCAGTACTTC. The encoded protein is CASTLFTQETQYF.